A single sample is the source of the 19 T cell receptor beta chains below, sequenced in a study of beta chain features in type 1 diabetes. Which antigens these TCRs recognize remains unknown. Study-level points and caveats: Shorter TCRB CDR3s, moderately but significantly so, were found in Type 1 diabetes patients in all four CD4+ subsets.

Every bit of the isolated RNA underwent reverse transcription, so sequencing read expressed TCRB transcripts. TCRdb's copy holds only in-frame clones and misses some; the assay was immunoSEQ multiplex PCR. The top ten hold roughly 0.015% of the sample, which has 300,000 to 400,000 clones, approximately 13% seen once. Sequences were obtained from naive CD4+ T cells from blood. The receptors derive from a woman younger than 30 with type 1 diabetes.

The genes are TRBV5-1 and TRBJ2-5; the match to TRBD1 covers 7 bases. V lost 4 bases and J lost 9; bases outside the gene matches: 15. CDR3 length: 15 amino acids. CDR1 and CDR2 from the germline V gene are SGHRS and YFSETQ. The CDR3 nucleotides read TGCGCCAGCAGCCCTCTGACAGGGCCTGAAGGGTCCCAGTACTTC. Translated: CASSPLTGPEGSQYF. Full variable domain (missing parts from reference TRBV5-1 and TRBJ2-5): KAGVTQTPRYLIKTRGQQVTLSCSPISGHRSVSWYQQTPGQGLQFLFEYFSETQRNKGNFPGRFSGRQFSNSRSEMNVSTLELGDSALYLCASSPLTGPEGSQYFGPGTRLLVL.

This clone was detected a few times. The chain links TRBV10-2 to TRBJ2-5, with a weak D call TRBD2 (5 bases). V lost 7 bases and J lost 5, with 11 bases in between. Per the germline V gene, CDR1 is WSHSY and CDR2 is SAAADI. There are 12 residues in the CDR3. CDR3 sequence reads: CASTRTGETQYF. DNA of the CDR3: TGCGCCAGCACTCGGACTGGGGAGACCCAGTACTTC.

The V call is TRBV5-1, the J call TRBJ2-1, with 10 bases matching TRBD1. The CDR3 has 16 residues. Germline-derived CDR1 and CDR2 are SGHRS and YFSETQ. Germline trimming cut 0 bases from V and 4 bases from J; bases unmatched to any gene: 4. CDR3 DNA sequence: TGCGCCAGCAGCTTGGATTCGGACAGGGGGTACAATGAGCAGTTCTTC. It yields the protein CASSLDSDRGYNEQFF.

The CDR3 protein is CASSLGLAADTQYF. The CDR3 DNA follows: TGTGCCAGCAGTTTGGGACTAGCGGCAGATACGCAGTATTTT. The chain joins TRBV6-5 to TRBJ2-3; 11 nucleotides match TRBD2. Germline V gene lookup returns CDR1 MNHEY and CDR2 SVGAGI. Trimming removed 4 bases from V and 4 bases from J; junction bases left unmatched: 1. There are 14 residues in the CDR3.

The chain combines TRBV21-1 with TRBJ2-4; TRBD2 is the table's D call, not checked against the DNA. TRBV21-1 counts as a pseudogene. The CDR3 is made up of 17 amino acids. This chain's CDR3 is CASSEGLAGLAKNIQYF. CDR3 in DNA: TGTGCCAGCAGCGAGGGACTAGCGGGCCTAGCCAAAAACATTCAGTACTTC.

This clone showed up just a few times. CDR3 DNA: TGTGCCAGCACCCCCCAGGGCAGTCGAGACTATGGCTACACCTTC. Translated, it gives CASTPQGSRDYGYTF. The chain combines TRBV7-9 with TRBJ1-2, with D possibly TRBD1 on 5 matching bases. V was clipped by 7 bases and J by 3 bases, with 18 bases between them. This CDR3 is 15 amino acids long. The V gene's germline CDR1 is SEHNR and CDR2 FQNEAQ (reference sequence).

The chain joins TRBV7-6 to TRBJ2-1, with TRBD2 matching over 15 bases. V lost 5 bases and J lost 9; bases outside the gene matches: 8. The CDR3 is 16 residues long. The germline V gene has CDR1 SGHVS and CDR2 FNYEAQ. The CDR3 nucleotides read TGTGCCAGCAGCCCGGGACTAGCGGGAGGAGGCGGTGAGCAGTTCTTC. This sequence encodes CASSPGLAGGGGEQFF.

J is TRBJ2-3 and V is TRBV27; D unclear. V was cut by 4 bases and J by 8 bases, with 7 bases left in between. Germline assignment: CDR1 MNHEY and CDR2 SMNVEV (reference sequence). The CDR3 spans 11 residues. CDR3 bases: TGTGCCAGCAGTTCTAGTACTACGCAGTATTTT. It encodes CASSSSTTQYF.

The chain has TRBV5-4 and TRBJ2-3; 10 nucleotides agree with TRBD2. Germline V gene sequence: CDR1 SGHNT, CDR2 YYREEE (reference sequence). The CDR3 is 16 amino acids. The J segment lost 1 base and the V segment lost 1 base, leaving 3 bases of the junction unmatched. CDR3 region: CASSLTSGTGTDTQYF. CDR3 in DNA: TGTGCCAGCAGCTTGACTAGCGGGACGGGCACAGATACGCAGTATTTT. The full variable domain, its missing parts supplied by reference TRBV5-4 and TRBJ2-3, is ETGVTQSPTHLIKTRGQQVTLRCSSQSGHNTVSWYQQALGQGPQFIFQYYREEENGRGNFPPRFSGLQFPNYSSELNVNALELDDSALYLCASSLTSGTGTDTQYFGPGTRLTVL.

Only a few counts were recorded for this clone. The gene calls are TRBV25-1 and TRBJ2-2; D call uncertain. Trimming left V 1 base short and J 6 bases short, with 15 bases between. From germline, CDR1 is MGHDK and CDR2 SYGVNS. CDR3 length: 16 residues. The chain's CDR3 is CASSEWAGKAAGELFF. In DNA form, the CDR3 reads TGTGCCAGCAGTGAATGGGCCGGAAAGGCCGCCGGGGAGCTGTTTTTT.

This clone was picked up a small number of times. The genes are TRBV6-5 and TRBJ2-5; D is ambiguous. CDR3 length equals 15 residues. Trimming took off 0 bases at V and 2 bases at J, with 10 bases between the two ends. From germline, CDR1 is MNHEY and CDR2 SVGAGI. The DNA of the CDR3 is TGTGCCAGCAGTTACTCCTTTTGGCAACAAGAGACCCAGTACTTC. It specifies CASSYSFWQQETQYF.

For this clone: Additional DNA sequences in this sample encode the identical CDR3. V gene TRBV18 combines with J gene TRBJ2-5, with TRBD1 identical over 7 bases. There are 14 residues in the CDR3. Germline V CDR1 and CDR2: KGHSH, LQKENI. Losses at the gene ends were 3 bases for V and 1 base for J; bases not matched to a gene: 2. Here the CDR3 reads CASSPRDSQETQYF. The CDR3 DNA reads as TGTGCCAGCTCACCCCGGGACAGCCAAGAGACCCAGTACTTC.

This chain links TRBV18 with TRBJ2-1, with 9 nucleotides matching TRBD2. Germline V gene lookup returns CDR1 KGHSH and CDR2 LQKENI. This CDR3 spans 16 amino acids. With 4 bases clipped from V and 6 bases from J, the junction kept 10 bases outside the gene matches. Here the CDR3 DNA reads TGTGCCAGCTCACTAATTATCCTAGCGGGACTCAATGAGCAGTTCTTC. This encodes CASSLIILAGLNEQFF.

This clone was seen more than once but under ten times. This CDR3 is CASSNAGVETQYF. The CDR3 coding sequence is TGTGCCAGCAGTAATGCGGGAGTCGAGACCCAGTACTTC. The chain recombines TRBV7-9 with TRBJ2-5; 7 nucleotides agree with TRBD2. The CDR3 has 13 residues. CDR1 SEHNR and CDR2 FQNEAQ come from the germline V gene (reference sequence). J lost 5 bases, V lost 6 bases, and 6 bases had no gene match.

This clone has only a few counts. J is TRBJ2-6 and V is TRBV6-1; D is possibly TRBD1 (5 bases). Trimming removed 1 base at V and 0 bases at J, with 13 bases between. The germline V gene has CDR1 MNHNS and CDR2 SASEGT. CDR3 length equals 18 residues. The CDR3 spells CASSEEGWGVSGANVLTF. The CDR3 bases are TGTGCCAGCAGTGAAGAGGGGTGGGGTGTCTCTGGGGCCAACGTCCTGACTTTC.

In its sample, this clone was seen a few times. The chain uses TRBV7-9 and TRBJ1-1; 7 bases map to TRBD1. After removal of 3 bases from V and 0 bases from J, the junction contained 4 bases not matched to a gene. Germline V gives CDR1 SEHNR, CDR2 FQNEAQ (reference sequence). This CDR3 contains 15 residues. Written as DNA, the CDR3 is TGTGCCAGCAGCTTTACGACAGGGCTGAACACTGAAGCTTTCTTT. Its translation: CASSFTTGLNTEAFF.

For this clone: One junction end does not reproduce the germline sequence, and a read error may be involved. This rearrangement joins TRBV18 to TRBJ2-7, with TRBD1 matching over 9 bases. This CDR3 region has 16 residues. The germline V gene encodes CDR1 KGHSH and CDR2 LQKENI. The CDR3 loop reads CVSSPANRGQWYEQYF. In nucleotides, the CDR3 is TGTGTCAGCTCACCAGCCAACAGGGGGCAATGGTACGAGCAGTACTTC.

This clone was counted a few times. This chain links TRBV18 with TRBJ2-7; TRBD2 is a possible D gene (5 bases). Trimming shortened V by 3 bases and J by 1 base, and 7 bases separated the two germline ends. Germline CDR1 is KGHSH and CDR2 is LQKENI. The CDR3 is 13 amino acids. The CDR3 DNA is TGTGCCAGCTCACCCCCGGGGTCCTACGAGCAGTACTTC. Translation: CASSPPGSYEQYF.

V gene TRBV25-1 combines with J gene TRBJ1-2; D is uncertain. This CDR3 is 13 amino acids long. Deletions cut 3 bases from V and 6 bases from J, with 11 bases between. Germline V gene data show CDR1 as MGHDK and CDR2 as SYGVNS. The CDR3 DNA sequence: TGTGCCAGCAGTGAGGGAGAAGTTAATGGCTACACCTTC. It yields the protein CASSEGEVNGYTF.